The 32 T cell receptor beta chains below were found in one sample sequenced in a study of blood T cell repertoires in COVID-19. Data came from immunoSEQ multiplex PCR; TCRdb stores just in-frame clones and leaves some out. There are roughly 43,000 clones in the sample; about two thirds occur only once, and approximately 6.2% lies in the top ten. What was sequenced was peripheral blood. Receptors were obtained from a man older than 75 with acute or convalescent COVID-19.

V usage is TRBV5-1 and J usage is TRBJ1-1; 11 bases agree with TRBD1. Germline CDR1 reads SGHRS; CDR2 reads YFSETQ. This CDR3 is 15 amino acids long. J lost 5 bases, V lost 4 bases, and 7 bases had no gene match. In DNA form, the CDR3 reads TGCGCCAGCAGCCAAGGACAGGGGGCGCTTACTGAAGCTTTCTTT. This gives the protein CASSQGQGALTEAFF.

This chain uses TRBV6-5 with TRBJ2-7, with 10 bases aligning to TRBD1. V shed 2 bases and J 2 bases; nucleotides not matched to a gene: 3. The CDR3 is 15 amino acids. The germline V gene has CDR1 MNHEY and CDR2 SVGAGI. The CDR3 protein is CASSYGTGATYEQYF. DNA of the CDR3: TGTGCCAGCAGTTACGGGACAGGGGCCACCTACGAGCAGTACTTC.

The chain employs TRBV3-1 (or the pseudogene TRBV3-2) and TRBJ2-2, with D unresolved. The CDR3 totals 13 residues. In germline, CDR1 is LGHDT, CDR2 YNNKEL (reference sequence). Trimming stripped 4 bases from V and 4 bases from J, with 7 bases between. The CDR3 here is CASSRAFTGELFF. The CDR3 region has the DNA TGTGCCAGCAGCCGAGCCTTCACCGGGGAGCTGTTTTTT.

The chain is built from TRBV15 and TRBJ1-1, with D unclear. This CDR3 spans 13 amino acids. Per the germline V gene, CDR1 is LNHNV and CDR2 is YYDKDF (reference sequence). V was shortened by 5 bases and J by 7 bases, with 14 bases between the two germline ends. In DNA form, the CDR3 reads TGTGCCACCAGCGCCTTGACTGGCTTTGAAGCTTTCTTT. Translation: CATSALTGFEAFF.

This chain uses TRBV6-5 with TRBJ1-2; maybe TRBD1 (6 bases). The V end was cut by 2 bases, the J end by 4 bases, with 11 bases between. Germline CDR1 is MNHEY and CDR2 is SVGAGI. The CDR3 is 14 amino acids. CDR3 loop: CASSYTQGTYGYTF. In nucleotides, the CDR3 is TGTGCCAGCAGTTACACGCAGGGGACCTATGGCTACACCTTC.

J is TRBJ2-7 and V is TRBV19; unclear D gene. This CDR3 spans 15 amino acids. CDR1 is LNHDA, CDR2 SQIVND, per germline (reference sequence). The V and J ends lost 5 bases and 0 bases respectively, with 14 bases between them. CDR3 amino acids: CASSRSDGGSYEQYF. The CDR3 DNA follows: TGTGCCAGTAGTCGGAGCGACGGCGGCTCCTACGAGCAGTACTTC.

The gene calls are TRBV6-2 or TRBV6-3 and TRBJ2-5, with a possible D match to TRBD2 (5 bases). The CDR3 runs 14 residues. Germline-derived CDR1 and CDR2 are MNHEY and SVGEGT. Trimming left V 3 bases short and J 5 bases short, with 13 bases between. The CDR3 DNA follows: TGTGCCAGCAGTTATCTCGTAACGGGGGAGACCCAGTACTTC. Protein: CASSYLVTGETQYF.

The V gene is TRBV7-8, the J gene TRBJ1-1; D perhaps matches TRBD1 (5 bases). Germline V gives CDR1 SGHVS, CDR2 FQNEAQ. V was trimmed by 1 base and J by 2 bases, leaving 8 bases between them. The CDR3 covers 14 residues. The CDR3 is CASSLGQKNTEAFF. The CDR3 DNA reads TGTGCCAGCAGCTTAGGACAGAAAAACACTGAAGCTTTCTTT.

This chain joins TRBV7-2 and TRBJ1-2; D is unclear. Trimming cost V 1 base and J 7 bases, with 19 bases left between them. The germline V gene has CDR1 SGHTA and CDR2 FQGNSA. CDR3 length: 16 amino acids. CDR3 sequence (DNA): TGTGCCAGCAGCTTAGGGAGCCTGAGTTTATTGAGTGGCTACACCTTC. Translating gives CASSLGSLSLLSGYTF.

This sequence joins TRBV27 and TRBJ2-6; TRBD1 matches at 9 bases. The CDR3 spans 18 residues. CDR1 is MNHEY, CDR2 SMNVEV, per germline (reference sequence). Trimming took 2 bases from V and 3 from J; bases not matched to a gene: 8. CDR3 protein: CASSLSRTGVGGANVLTF. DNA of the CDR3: TGTGCCAGCAGTTTAAGTCGGACAGGGGTAGGTGGGGCCAACGTCCTGACTTTC.

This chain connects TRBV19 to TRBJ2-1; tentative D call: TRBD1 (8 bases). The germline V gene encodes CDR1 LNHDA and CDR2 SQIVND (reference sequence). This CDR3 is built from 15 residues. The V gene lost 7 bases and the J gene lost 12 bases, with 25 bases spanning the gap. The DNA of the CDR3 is TGTGCCAGTACCCTAGGACAGGGAGGGAGCTTTAGGCAGTTCTTC. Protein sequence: CASTLGQGGSFRQFF.

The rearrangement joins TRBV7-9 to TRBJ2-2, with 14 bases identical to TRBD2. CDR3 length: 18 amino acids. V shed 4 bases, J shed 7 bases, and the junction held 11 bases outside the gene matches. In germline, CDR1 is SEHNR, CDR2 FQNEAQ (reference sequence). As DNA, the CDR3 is TGTGCCAGCAGCTCTCCGGGACTAGCGGGGGCCCCCGGCGGGGAGCTGTTTTTT. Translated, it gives CASSSPGLAGAPGGELFF.

The CDR3: CASKQGGGEQYF. CDR3 bases: TGTGCCAGCAAACAGGGGGGAGGCGAGCAGTACTTC. V is TRBV28 and J is TRBJ2-7, with TRBD1 matching over 8 bases. V lost 7 bases, J lost 6 bases, and 5 bases stayed unmatched. The CDR3 has 12 amino acids. The germline V gene has CDR1 MDHEN and CDR2 SYDVKM.

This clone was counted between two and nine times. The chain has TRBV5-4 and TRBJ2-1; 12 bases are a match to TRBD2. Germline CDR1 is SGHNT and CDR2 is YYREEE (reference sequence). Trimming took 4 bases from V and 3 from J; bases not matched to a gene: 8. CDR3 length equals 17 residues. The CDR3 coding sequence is TGTGCCAGCAGCCCGACTAGCGGGGGCCGTCACTACAATGAGCAGTTCTTC. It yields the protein CASSPTSGGRHYNEQFF.

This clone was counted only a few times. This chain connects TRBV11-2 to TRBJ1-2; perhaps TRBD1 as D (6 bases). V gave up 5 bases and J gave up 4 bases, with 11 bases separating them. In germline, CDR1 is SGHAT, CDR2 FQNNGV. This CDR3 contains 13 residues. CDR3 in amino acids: CASSPQGGYGYTF. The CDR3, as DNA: TGTGCCAGCAGCCCACAGGGCGGCTATGGCTACACCTTC.

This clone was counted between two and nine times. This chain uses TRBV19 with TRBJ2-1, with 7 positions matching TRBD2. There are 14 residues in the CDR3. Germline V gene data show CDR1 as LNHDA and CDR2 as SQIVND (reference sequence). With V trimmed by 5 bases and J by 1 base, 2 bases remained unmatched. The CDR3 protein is CASSFGGSYNEQFF. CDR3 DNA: TGTGCCAGTAGTTTCGGGGGGTCCTACAATGAGCAGTTCTTC.

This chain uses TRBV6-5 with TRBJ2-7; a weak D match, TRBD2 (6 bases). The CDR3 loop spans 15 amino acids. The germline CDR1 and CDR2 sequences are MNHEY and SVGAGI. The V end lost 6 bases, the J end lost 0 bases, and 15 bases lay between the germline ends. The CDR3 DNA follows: TGTGCCAGCAGGTCCCTTAGCGGAAGCTCCTACGAGCAGTACTTC. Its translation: CASRSLSGSSYEQYF.

CDR3 residues: CASSLGGQGNYGYTF. The CDR3 region has the DNA TGTGCCAGCAGCTTAGGAGGACAGGGGAACTATGGCTACACCTTC. This chain connects TRBV7-2 to TRBJ1-2; 9 bases fit TRBD1. CDR1 and CDR2 from the germline V gene are SGHTA and FQGNSA. The V gene end was trimmed by 1 base and the J gene end by 2 bases; junction bases not matched to a gene: 2. The CDR3 is 15 amino acids. The variable domain in full, completed from reference TRBV7-2 and TRBJ1-2, reads GAGVSQSPSNKVTEKGKDVELRCDPISGHTALYWYRQSLGQGLEFLIYFQGNSAPDKSGLPSDRFSAERTGGSVSTLTIQRTQQEDSAVYLCASSLGGQGNYGYTFGSGTRLTVV.

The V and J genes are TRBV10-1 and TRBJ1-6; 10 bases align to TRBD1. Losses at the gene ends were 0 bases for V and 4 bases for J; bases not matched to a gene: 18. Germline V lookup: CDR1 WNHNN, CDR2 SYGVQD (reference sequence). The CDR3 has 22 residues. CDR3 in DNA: TGCGCCAGCAGTGAGTCCCGGGACAGGGGCAATGGGGACTATACGTATAATTCACCCCTCCACTTT. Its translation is CASSESRDRGNGDYTYNSPLHF.

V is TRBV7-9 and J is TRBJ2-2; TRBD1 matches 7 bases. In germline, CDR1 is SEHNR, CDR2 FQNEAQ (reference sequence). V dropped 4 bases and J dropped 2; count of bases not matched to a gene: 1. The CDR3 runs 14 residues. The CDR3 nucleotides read TGTGCCAGCAGCTCAGGGGGAAACACCGGGGAGCTGTTTTTT. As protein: CASSSGGNTGELFF.

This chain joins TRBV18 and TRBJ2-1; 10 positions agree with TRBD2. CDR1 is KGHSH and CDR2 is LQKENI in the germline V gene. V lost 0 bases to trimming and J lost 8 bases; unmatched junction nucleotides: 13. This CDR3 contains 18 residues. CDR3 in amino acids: CASSPPASGSRLKDEQFF. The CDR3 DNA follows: TGTGCCAGCTCACCACCGGCTAGCGGGAGTCGCCTAAAGGATGAGCAGTTCTTC.

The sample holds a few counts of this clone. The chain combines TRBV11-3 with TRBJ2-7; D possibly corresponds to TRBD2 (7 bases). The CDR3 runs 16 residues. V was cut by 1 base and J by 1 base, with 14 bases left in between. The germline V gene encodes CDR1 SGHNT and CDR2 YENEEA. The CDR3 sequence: CASSLGGASGSYEQYF. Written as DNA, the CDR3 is TGTGCCAGCAGCTTAGGGGGGGCTAGCGGTTCCTACGAGCAGTACTTC.

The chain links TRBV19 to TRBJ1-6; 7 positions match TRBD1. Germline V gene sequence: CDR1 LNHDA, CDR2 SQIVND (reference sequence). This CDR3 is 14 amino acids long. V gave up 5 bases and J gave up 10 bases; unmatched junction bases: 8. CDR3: CASSGDSPVSPLHF. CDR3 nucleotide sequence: TGTGCCAGTAGTGGGGACAGCCCTGTCTCACCCCTCCACTTT.

CDR3 in amino acids: CSAHERYGYTF. CDR3 in DNA: TGCAGTGCTCATGAACGGTATGGCTACACCTTC. J is TRBJ1-2 and V is TRBV20-1; D ambiguous. CDR3 length equals 11 residues. The V end was cut by 5 bases, the J end by 5 bases, with 9 bases between. CDR1 and CDR2 from the germline V gene are DFQATT and SNEGSKA (reference sequence).

As DNA, the CDR3 is TGCAGCGGCGGACAGGCCTCCGACGCTGAAGCTTTCTTT. Translation gives CSGGQASDAEAFF. J is TRBJ1-1 and V is TRBV29-1, with 7 bases fitting TRBD1. CDR1 is SQVTM, CDR2 ANQGSEA, per germline. CDR3 length: 13 amino acids. Trimming at V came to 7 bases and at J to 6 bases, leaving 11 bases not matched to a gene.

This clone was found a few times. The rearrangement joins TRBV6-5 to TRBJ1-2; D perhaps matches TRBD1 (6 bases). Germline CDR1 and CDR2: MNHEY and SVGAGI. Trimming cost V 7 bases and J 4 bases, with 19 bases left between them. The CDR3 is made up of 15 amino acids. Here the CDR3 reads CASTEDSLRRYGYTF. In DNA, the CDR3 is TGTGCCAGCACCGAGGACAGTCTACGCCGCTATGGCTACACCTTC.

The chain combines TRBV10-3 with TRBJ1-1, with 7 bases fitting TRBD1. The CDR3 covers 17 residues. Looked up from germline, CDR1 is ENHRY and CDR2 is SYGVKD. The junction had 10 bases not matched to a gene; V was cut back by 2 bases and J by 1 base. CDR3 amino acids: CAISEPMGQTRNTEAFF. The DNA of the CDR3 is TGTGCCATCAGTGAGCCAATGGGACAGACGAGGAACACTGAAGCTTTCTTT.

The CDR3: CASSSKTSRYTDTQYF. CDR3 bases: TGTGCCAGCAGCTCTAAGACTAGCAGATACACAGATACGCAGTATTTT. V and J are TRBV11-3 and TRBJ2-3; 7 bases align to TRBD2. The CDR3 extends over 16 amino acids. CDR1 and CDR2 (germline): SGHNT, YENEEA. V lost 4 bases to trimming and J lost 2 bases; unmatched junction nucleotides: 9.

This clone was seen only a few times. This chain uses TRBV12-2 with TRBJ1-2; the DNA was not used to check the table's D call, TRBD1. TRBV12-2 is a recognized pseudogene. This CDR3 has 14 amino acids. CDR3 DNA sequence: TGTGCAAGTCGCTTAGAGCCTGACAGCTATGGCTACACCTTC. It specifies CASRLEPDSYGYTF.

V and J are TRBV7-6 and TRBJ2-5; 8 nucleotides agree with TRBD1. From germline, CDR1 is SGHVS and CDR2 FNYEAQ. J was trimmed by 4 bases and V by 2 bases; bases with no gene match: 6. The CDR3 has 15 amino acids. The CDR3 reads CASSLNRGNGETQYF. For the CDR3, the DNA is TGTGCCAGCAGCTTAAACAGGGGGAACGGAGAGACCCAGTACTTC.

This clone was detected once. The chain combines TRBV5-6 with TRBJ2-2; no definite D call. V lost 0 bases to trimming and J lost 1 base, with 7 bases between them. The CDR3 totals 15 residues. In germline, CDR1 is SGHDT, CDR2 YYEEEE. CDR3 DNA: TGTGCCAGCAGCTTGGTGACTCTGAACACCGGGGAGCTGTTTTTT. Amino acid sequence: CASSLVTLNTGELFF.

The CDR3 DNA follows: TGTGCCAGCAGCGTATTAGCCGAAGGCTACAATGAGCAGTTCTTC. Its protein is CASSVLAEGYNEQFF. The chain has TRBV9 and TRBJ2-1; D is undetermined. The V gene lost 1 base and the J gene lost 3 bases, with 11 bases spanning the gap. Germline CDR1 and CDR2: SGDLS and YYNGEE. The CDR3 has 15 amino acids.